Following are 3 T cell receptor beta chains from one sample sequenced in a study of T cell changes during pregnancy in multiple sclerosis. The table came from immunoSEQ multiplex PCR; TCRdb's copy has only in-frame clones and leaves some out. This repertoire shows under 65,000 clones, roughly 91% found once; its top ten account for 0.55% to 0.65%. The sample was CD4+ T cells from peripheral blood mononuclear cells, taken after pregnancy. Receptors originate from a female donor in good health, enrolled as a control in a pregnancy study.

V usage is TRBV5-1 and J usage is TRBJ2-5, with 7 bases identical to TRBD2. The length of the CDR3 is 13 residues. With 5 bases clipped from V and 2 bases from J, the junction kept 3 bases outside the gene matches. Germline V gene data show CDR1 as SGHRS and CDR2 as YFSETQ. The CDR3 DNA is TGCGCCAGCAGAAGCGGGATACAAGAGACCCAGTACTTC. Protein product: CASRSGIQETQYF.

For this clone: The junction departs from germline at one end; a sequencing error may be responsible. The rearrangement uses TRBV5-1 and TRBJ1-4, with D possibly matching TRBD1 (5 bases). In germline, CDR1 is SGHRS, CDR2 YFSETQ. CDR3 length: 14 residues. CDR3 amino acids: CASSGGARGEKLLF. DNA for the CDR3: TGCGCCAGCAGCGGTGGTGCAAGGGGTGAAAAACTGCTTTTT.

The rearrangement joins TRBV7-2 to TRBJ2-3; 9 nucleotides align to TRBD2. The CDR3 is 15 amino acids. With V trimmed by 5 bases and J by 1 base, 4 bases remained unmatched. Germline-derived CDR1 and CDR2 are SGHTA and FQGNSA. In DNA form, the CDR3 reads TGTGCCAGCAGCCGGGGCGGGAGGGGCACAGATACGCAGTATTTT. Encoded protein: CASSRGGRGTDTQYF.